This T cell receptor (beta chain) is from a study of blood T cell repertoires in COVID-19. For the study at large: There were acute and convalescent COVID-19 samples, and they came from the United States, Italy and Spain.

The V end was cut by 0 bases, the J end by 0 bases, with 13 bases between. The CDR3 runs to 18 residues. Germline V gene sequence: CDR1 SGHRS, CDR2 YFSETQ. Data came from immunoSEQ multiplex PCR; TCRdb stores just in-frame clones and leaves some out. The repertoire has around 90,000 clones, 88% of them found once; the top ten carry just over 2%. The chain employs TRBV5-1 and TRBJ1-6, with D possibly matching TRBD1 (6 bases). The sequencing sample was made of peripheral blood. This clonotype was sampled from a man between 45 and 60 years old with COVID-19, enrolled during active disease. This CDR3 is CASSLGDIMSSYNSPLHF. Written as DNA, the CDR3 is TGCGCCAGCAGCTTGGGGGACATAATGAGCTCCTATAATTCACCCCTCCACTTT.